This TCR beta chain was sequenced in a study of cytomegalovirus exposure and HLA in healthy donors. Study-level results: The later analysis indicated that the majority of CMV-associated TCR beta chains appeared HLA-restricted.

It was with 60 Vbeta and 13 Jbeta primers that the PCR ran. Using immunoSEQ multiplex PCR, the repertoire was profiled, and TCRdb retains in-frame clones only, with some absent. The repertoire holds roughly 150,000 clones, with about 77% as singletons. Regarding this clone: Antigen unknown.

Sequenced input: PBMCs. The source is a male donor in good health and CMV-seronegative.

CDR3 nucleotide sequence: TGCAGCGGTAACAGTGGAGAAAAACTGTTTTTT. Translated, it gives CSGNSGEKLFF. J is TRBJ1-4 and V is TRBV29-1, with D uncertain. Germline V lookup: CDR1 SQVTM, CDR2 ANQGSEA. The CDR3 is 11 amino acids. V was clipped by 7 bases and J by 8 bases, with 11 bases between them.